Presented here are 9 T cell receptor beta chains from one specimen sequenced in a study of shared clonotypes between healthy human individuals. CD45RO-negative, CCR7-selected cells formed the naive CD8 fraction, which excluded terminally differentiated effector memory CD45RA+ cells. Clones were read by immunoSEQ multiplex PCR, and TCRdb kept only the in-frame ones, dropping some. Of about 610,000 clones detected, 95% to 97% appear once; the ten largest clones hold approximately 0.12%. Sequences were obtained from naive CD8+ T cells sorted from blood. These receptors were collected from a woman aged 25 to 39 in good health.

A remark on this clone: The same CDR3 is also encoded by other DNA sequences in this sample. This chain connects TRBV13 to TRBJ1-1, with D hard to call. Germline CDR1 is PRHDT and CDR2 is FYEKMQ (reference sequence). V shed 3 bases and J shed 5 bases, with 4 bases lying between them. This CDR3 spans 11 amino acids. CDR3 region: CASSFQTEAFF. DNA for the CDR3: TGTGCCAGCAGCTTCCAGACTGAAGCTTTCTTT.

In DNA form, the CDR3 reads TGTGCCAGCAGCTTAAGGCGGGAGAGCTCCTACGAGCAGTACTTC. The encoded protein is CASSLRRESSYEQYF. The chain is built from TRBV13 and TRBJ2-5; TRBD2 aligns across 7 bases. The J call is uncertain, as TRBJ2-7 better fits the DNA end. Germline CDR1 PRHDT, CDR2 FYEKMQ (reference sequence). The CDR3 loop spans 15 amino acids.

V is TRBV27 and J is TRBJ2-1; tentatively, D is TRBD2 (6 bases). Germline assignment: CDR1 MNHEY and CDR2 SMNVEV (reference sequence). The CDR3 loop spans 14 amino acids. V was pared by 8 bases and J by 7 bases, with 18 bases between. The CDR3 DNA reads as TGTGCCAGCTCTGTTTTGCGGGGAGATAATGAGCAGTTCTTC. Translated, it gives CASSVLRGDNEQFF.

Points on this clone: Additional DNA sequences in this sample encode the identical CDR3. The CDR3 here is CASSVVSTDTQYF. The CDR3 region has the DNA TGTGCCAGCAGCGTAGTATCGACAGATACGCAGTATTTT. The chain is built from TRBV9 and TRBJ2-3; D call uncertain. V lost 0 bases to trimming and J lost 3 bases, with 5 bases between them. The CDR3 has 13 amino acids. The germline V gene encodes CDR1 SGDLS and CDR2 YYNGEE.

The rearrangement uses TRBV2 and TRBJ2-2; TRBD1 agrees at 8 bases. With 4 bases clipped from V and 5 bases from J, the junction kept 6 bases outside the gene matches. The germline V gene encodes CDR1 SNHLY and CDR2 FYNNEI. The CDR3 has 15 residues. The CDR3 sequence: CASSVGQGATGELFF. The CDR3 bases are TGTGCCAGCAGTGTTGGTCAGGGGGCGACCGGGGAGCTGTTTTTT.

V and J are TRBV5-6 and TRBJ1-1; the D gene is possibly TRBD1 (6 bases). The V and J ends lost 3 bases and 3 bases respectively, with 9 bases between them. This CDR3 is 13 amino acids long. The V gene's germline CDR1 is SGHDT and CDR2 YYEEEE. This chain's CDR3 is CASSSHRDTEAFF. As DNA, the CDR3 is TGTGCCAGCAGCTCCCACAGGGACACTGAAGCTTTCTTT.

The gene calls are TRBV27 and TRBJ2-5; 10 bases are a match to TRBD2. CDR3 length equals 14 residues. CDR1 and CDR2 from the germline V gene are MNHEY and SMNVEV (reference sequence). Germline trimming cut 4 bases from V and 5 bases from J; bases unmatched to any gene: 4. The DNA of the CDR3 is TGTGCCAGCAGTTCGCAAGCGGGAGGGGAGACCCAGTACTTC. Residues: CASSSQAGGETQYF.

The chain has TRBV2 and TRBJ2-2; the match to TRBD2 covers 7 bases. This CDR3 contains 12 residues. CDR1 is SNHLY, CDR2 FYNNEI, per germline. J gave up 6 bases and V 7 bases, and 2 bases lay outside the gene matches. CDR3 loop: CASKTSAGELFF. The CDR3 coding sequence is TGTGCCAGCAAAACTAGCGCCGGGGAGCTGTTTTTT.

The rearrangement joins TRBV28 to TRBJ2-5; no firm D call. CDR3 size: 12 residues. CDR1 is MDHEN and CDR2 is SYDVKM in the germline V gene. V was clipped by 1 base and J by 11 bases, with 11 bases between them. CDR3 residues: CASSLLGRKQYF. In DNA, the CDR3 is TGTGCCAGCAGTTTATTAGGGCGGAAGCAGTACTTC.